This TCR beta chain was observed in a study of T cell responses to AZD1222 COVID-19 vaccine. The wider study: Pooled samples include second doses given at about 4 or 12 weeks. Study outcomes and limitations: Donors, mostly white British, included more females; clonal diversity was possibly underestimated. Researchers took repertoire samples only after the peak T cell response had come. Across spike, vaccine-associated CD4 TCRs were found, dominant at 160-218 and 743-854.

Here immunoSEQ multiplex PCR was the method, and the copy in TCRdb shows in-frame clones only, minus some. Of some 150,000 clones in the sample, 90% are singletons; the top ten hold less than 2%. This clone occurred once. Its antigen remains unidentified. Trimming cost V 3 bases and J 11 bases, with 11 bases left between them. This CDR3 spans 11 amino acids. CDR1 is DFQATT, CDR2 SNEGSKA, per germline (reference sequence). The chain joins TRBV20-1 to TRBJ2-1; a possible D gene is TRBD2 (5 bases). The sample consisted of peripheral blood, taken on day 0 of AZD1222 vaccination. The sequence was collected from an adult in good health. The CDR3 spells CSASGVGKQFF. The CDR3 bases are TGCAGTGCTAGCGGGGTGGGGAAGCAGTTCTTC.